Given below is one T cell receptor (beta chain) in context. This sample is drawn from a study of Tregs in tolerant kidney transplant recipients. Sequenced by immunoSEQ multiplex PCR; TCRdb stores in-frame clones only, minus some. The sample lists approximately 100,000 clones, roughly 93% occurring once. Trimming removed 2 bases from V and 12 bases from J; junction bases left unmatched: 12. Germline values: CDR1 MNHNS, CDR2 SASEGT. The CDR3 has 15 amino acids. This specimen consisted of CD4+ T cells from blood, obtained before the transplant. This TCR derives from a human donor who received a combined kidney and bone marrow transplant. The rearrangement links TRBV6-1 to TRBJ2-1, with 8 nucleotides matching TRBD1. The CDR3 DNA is TGTGCCAGCAGTGAATCGGGCAGGGGGCGATTCGGGCAGTTCTTC. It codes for CASSESGRGRFGQFF.